This T cell receptor beta chain was sequenced for a study of OX40 agonist ivuxolimab in advanced cancers. Peripheral blood came from all dose cohorts at three timepoints. Sequencing used immunoSEQ multiplex PCR; TCRdb keeps in-frame clones, though not all of them. The data show some 90,000 clones, roughly 89% seen once. About this clone: Its antigen is still unknown.

Study observations and caveats: Partial responders treated at 0.1-3.0 mg/kg exhibited clonal expansion among the lowest measured. Averaged across samples, CD8+ T cells carried more expanded clones than CD4+ did.

This CDR3 is built from 14 residues. The germline V gene encodes CDR1 MNHNY and CDR2 SVGAGI (reference sequence). The junction had 1 base not matched to a gene; V was cut back by 2 bases and J by 7 bases. V usage is TRBV6-6 and J usage is TRBJ1-4; the match to TRBD1 covers 10 bases. This TCR derives from an adult with an advanced solid tumor such as melanoma, head and neck, liver or kidney cancer. The material was CD4+ or CD8+ T cells sorted from blood, obtained in a trial of the OX40 agonist ivuxolimab. The CDR3 spells CASSYGDRGEKLFF. The CDR3, as DNA: TGTGCCAGCAGTTACGGGGACAGGGGTGAAAAACTGTTTTTT.